This TCR beta chain came from a study of Ad26.COV2.S vaccination and SARS-CoV-2 variants. Study background: Participants got Ad26.COV2.S intramuscularly, once or twice 56 days apart.

Study outcomes and limitations: Once vaccination had occurred, spike-specific CD8+ and CD4+ T cell responses reportedly showed substantial breadth. Analytic work on TCR breadth and depth might have understated the full extent of total T cell responses.

The treatment here: some 20 received Ad26.COV2.S at low or high dose, single or two shots; roughly five received placebo; per-sample allocation not given. Samples came from day 63 after the first vaccine or placebo injection. Its platform was an Ad26 vector, and its expressed antigen was Wuhan-strain SARS-CoV-2 spike. The data were produced by immunoSEQ multiplex PCR, yet TCRdb's version contains in-frame clones alone and is incomplete. The data hold some 480,000 clones, with roughly 89% observed a single time. Comments on this clone: Its specificity is unknown. Additional DNA sequences in this sample encode the identical CDR3.

The TCR sequence derives from a person aged 18-60 years who received the Ad26.COV2.S COVID-19 vaccine or a placebo. Sequences were derived from peripheral blood, sampled in a trial of Ad26.COV2.S vaccine versus placebo.

The CDR3 reads CASSQGREDTGELFF. The CDR3, as DNA: TGTGCCAGCAGCCAAGGCAGGGAGGACACCGGGGAGCTGTTTTTT. This sequence joins TRBV4-2 and TRBJ2-2; maybe TRBD2 (6 bases). V was trimmed by 1 base and J by 3 bases, leaving 9 bases between them. This CDR3 spans 15 amino acids. Germline lookup yields CDR1 LGHNA and CDR2 YNFKEQ.